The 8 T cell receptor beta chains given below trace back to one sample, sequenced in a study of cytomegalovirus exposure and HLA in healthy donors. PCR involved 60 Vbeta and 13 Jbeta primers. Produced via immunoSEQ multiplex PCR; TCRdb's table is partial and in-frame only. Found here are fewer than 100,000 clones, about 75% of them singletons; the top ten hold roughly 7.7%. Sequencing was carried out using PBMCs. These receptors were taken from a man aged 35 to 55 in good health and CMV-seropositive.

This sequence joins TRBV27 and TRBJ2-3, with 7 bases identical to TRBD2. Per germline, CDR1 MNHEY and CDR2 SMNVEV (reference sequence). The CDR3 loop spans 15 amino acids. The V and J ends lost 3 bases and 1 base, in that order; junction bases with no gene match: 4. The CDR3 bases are TGTGCCAGCAGTTTCTCCGCGGGGGGCACAGATACGCAGTATTTT. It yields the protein CASSFSAGGTDTQYF.

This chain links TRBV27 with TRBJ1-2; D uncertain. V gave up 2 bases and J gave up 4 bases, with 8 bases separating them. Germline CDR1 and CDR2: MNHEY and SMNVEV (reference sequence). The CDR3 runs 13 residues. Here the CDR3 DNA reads TGTGCCAGCAGTTTAGACGGAGGCTATGGCTACACCTTC. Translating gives CASSLDGGYGYTF.

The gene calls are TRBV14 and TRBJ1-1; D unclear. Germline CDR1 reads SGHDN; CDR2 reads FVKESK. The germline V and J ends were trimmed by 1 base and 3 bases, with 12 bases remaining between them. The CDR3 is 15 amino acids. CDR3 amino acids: CASSQGGVEYTEAFF. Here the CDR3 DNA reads TGTGCCAGCAGCCAAGGGGGAGTCGAGTACACTGAAGCTTTCTTT.

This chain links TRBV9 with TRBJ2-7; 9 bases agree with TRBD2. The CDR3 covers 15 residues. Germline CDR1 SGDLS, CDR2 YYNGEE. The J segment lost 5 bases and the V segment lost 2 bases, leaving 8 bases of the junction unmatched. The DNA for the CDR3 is TGTGCCAGCAGCGTGTCCCTAGCGGGATTTGACGAGCAGTACTTC. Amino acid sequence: CASSVSLAGFDEQYF.

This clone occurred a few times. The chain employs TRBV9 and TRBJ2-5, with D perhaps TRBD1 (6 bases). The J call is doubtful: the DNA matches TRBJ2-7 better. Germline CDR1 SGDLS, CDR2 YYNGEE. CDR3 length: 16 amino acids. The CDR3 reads CASTGTSSSTLYEQYF. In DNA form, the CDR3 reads TGTGCCAGCACCGGGACATCCTCATCGACCCTGTACGAGCAGTACTTC.

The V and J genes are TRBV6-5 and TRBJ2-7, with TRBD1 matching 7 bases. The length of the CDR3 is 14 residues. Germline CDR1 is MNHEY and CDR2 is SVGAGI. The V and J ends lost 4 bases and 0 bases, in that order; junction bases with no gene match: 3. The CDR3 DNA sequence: TGTGCCAGCAGTTCGGGACAGAGCTCCTACGAGCAGTACTTC. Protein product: CASSSGQSSYEQYF.

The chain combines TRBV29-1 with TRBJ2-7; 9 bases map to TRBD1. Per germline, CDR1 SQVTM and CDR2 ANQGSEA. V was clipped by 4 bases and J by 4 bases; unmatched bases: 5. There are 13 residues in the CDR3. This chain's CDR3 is CSVGEQGAYEQYF. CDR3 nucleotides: TGCAGCGTTGGTGAACAGGGGGCGTACGAGCAGTACTTC.

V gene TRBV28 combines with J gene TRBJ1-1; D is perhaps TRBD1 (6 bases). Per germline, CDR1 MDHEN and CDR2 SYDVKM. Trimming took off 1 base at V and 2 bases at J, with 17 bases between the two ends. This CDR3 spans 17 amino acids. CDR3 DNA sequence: TGTGCCAGCAGTTTATTGGTGTATTTGACAGGCAACACTGAAGCTTTCTTT. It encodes CASSLLVYLTGNTEAFF.